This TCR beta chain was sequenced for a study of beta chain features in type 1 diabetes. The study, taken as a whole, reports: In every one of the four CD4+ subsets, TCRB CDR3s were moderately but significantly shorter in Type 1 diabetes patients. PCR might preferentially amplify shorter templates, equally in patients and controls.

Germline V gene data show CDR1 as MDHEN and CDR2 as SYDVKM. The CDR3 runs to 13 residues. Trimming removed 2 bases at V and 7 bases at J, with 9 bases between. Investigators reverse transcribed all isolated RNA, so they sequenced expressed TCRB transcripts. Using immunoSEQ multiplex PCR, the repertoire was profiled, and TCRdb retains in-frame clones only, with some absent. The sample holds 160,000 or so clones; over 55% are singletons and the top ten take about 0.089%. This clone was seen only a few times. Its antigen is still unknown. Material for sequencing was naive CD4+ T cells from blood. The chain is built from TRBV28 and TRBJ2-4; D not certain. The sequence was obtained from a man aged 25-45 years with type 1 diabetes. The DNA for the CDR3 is TGTGCCAGCAGTTTAGACCCAGTTAACATTCAGTACTTC. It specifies CASSLDPVNIQYF.